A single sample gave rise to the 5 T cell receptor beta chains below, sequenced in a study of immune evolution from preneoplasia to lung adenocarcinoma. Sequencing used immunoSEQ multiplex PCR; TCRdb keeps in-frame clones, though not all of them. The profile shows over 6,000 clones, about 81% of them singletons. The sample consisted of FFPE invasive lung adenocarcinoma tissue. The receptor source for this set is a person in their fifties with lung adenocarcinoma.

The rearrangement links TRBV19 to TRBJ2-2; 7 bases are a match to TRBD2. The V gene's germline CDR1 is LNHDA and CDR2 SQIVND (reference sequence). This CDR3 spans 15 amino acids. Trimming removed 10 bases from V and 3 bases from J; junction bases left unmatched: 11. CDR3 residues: CATRELAADTGELFF. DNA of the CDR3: TGTGCCACCAGGGAGCTAGCGGCCGACACCGGGGAGCTGTTTTTT.

This CDR3 reads CASKGASTDTQYF. The CDR3 nucleotides are TGTGCCAGCAAAGGGGCGAGCACAGATACGCAGTATTTT. This sequence joins TRBV7-9 and TRBJ2-3; D perhaps matches TRBD1 (5 bases). The germline CDR1 and CDR2 sequences are SEHNR and FQNEAQ (reference sequence). V was cut by 7 bases and J by 0 bases, with 8 bases left in between. The CDR3 totals 13 residues.

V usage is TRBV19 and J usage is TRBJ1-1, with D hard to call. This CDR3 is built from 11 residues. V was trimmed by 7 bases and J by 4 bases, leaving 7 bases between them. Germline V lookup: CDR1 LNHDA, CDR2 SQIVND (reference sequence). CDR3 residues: CASKGSTEAFF. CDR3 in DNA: TGTGCCAGTAAAGGGTCCACTGAAGCTTTCTTT.

The CDR3 nucleotides read TGTGCCAGCAGTGACTTTATGGAGACCCAGTACTTC. The encoded protein is CASSDFMETQYF. The chain carries TRBV2 and TRBJ2-5; D not certain. The CDR3 is 12 amino acids. V shed 3 bases and J shed 5 bases, with 7 bases lying between them. Germline assignment: CDR1 SNHLY and CDR2 FYNNEI.

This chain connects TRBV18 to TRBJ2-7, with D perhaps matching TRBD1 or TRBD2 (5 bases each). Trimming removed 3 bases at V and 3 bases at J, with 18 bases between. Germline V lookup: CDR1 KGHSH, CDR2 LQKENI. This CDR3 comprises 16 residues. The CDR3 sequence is CASSPEGPRVNYEQYF. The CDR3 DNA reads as TGTGCCAGCTCACCTGAGGGGCCGCGGGTGAACTACGAGCAGTACTTC.